The rows below give T cell receptor beta chains drawn from one sample of a study of technical replicates of blood from a handful of donors. Here immunoSEQ multiplex PCR was the method, and the copy in TCRdb shows in-frame clones only, minus some. The sample lists about 72,000 clones; around 95% were seen once. Specimen: T cells isolated from PBMCs. These TCRs come from a human donor in good health. Both conserved end residues are part of each CDR3. The order of the fields is J gene, clone size, V gene, CDR3 protein. Part of the rows lack a size; the others show once, few, many or a class for expanded clones.

J: TRBJ2-5
size: NA
V: TRBV5-1
CDR3: CASRQGETQYF

J: TRBJ1-2
size: NA
V: TRBV5-1
CDR3: CASSWSRQGGYTF

J: TRBJ2-7
size: NA
V: TRBV7-6
CDR3: CASSPRTSGRFYEQYF

J: TRBJ2-7
size: NA
V: TRBV5-6
CDR3: CASSFGTSGNFYEQYF

J: TRBJ2-7
size: NA
V: TRBV7-9
CDR3: CASSSFRDNPYEQYF

J: TRBJ1-2
size: NA
V: TRBV9
CDR3: CASSSPLGTASYGYTF

J: TRBJ1-2
size: NA
V: TRBV4-2
CDR3: CASSQEGKGLIYGYTF

J: TRBJ2-7
size: NA
V: TRBV28
CDR3: CASSLASGSGTYEQYF

J: TRBJ2-1
size: NA
V: TRBV7-9
CDR3: CASSLGRESYNEQFF

J: TRBJ2-7
size: once
V: TRBV2
CDR3: CASIGTGQGTNYEQYF

J: TRBJ1-2
size: once
V: TRBV7-8
CDR3: CASSSRTGGSYGYTF

J: TRBJ2-1
size: once
V: TRBV10-3
CDR3: CASRDSNEQFF

J: TRBJ1-1
size: NA
V: TRBV9
CDR3: CASSVGALGGTEAFF

J: TRBJ1-1
size: NA
V: TRBV11-2
CDR3: CASSLGGALNTEAFF

J: TRBJ2-7
size: NA
V: TRBV19
CDR3: CASSIDGDRAYEQYF

J: TRBJ1-5
size: NA
V: TRBV9
CDR3: CASSAGRNQPQHF

J: TRBJ2-1
size: once
V: TRBV5-4
CDR3: CASSLGLAGLNYNEQFF

J: TRBJ2-2
size: NA
V: TRBV29-1
CDR3: CSVEGIAGGPGSGELFF

J: TRBJ2-7
size: NA
V: TRBV5-4
CDR3: CASSSGTISYEQYF

J: TRBJ2-5
size: NA
V: TRBV25-1
CDR3: CASSEGRYQETQYF

J: TRBJ2-1
size: NA
V: TRBV5-1
CDR3: CASKTGTSEYNEQFF

J: TRBJ2-3
size: NA
V: TRBV10-1
CDR3: CASSALDPSTDTQYF

J: TRBJ1-1
size: NA
V: TRBV30
CDR3: CAWRYTGGAFF

J: TRBJ2-2
size: NA
V: TRBV2
CDR3: CASSGWSNTGELFF

J: TRBJ1-3
size: NA
V: TRBV7-6
CDR3: CASSPGQGGYGNTIYF

J: TRBJ1-1
size: once
V: TRBV11-3
CDR3: CASSKDRGPNTEAFF

J: TRBJ2-3
size: NA
V: TRBV5-1
CDR3: CASTRAATDTQYF

J: TRBJ1-3
size: NA
V: TRBV9
CDR3: CASRASSGNTIYF

J: TRBJ2-2
size: NA
V: TRBV28
CDR3: CASRLGTLAGDTGELFF

J: TRBJ2-7
size: NA
V: TRBV11-2
CDR3: CASSLVQNPTYEQYF

J: TRBJ2-7
size: NA
V: TRBV19
CDR3: CASSRDSLPSTPYEQYF

J: TRBJ1-6
size: NA
V: TRBV6-4
CDR3: CASSDGDTKPNSPLHF

J: TRBJ1-4
size: once
V: TRBV27
CDR3: CASAEGTGKNEKLFF

J: TRBJ2-3
size: NA
V: TRBV5-1
CDR3: CASSLVAGGTTDTQYF

J: TRBJ2-3
size: NA
V: TRBV7-3
CDR3: CASSSSGGYTDTQYF

J: TRBJ1-2
size: NA
V: TRBV7-9
CDR3: CASSLQGDHGYTF

J: TRBJ2-1
size: NA
V: TRBV25-1
CDR3: CASSDPGGAHNEQFF

J: TRBJ1-3
size: NA
V: TRBV28
CDR3: CASSSPGSRVGNTIYF

J: TRBJ2-1
size: NA
V: TRBV6-4
CDR3: CASSETGHEQFF

J: TRBJ1-5
size: NA
V: TRBV7-8
CDR3: CASSSGQTSNQPQHF

J: TRBJ2-3
size: NA
V: TRBV9
CDR3: CASSVDPIRLAGAGDTQYF

J: TRBJ2-7
size: NA
V: TRBV5-1
CDR3: CASSQNRGIGSYEQYF